The 22 T cell receptor beta chains reported below all come from one sample, sequenced in a study of T cells in Graves' hyperthyroidism and ophthalmopathy. It was RNA transcripts that yielded the amplified TCR beta CDR3 regions. The TCR CDR3 was amplified in a first-round RT-PCR using the HTBI primer set. TCRdb re-called the multiplex PCR reads with MiXCR, one entry per CDR3 protein. There are about 570,000 distinct CDR3 sequences in the sample; around 46% occur only once, and roughly 20% lies in the top ten. Input material: peripheral blood or thyroid tissue (not recorded which). These receptors came from an adult woman with Graves' disease, either hyperthyroidism or ophthalmopathy (not recorded which).

The chain uses TRBV5-1 and TRBJ1-2; 7 nucleotides match TRBD1. The V segment lost 0 bases and the J segment 4 bases; nucleotides outside the gene matches: 3. The germline V gene has CDR1 SGHRS and CDR2 YFSETQ. This CDR3 contains 14 residues. The DNA for the CDR3 is TGCGCCAGCAGCTTGGGGGACAGCTTCTATGGCTACACCTTC. Translated: CASSLGDSFYGYTF.

The chain combines TRBV10-3 with TRBJ1-1, with 7 bases lining up with TRBD1. Trimming at V came to 6 bases and at J to 1 base, leaving 2 bases not matched to a gene. Germline assignment: CDR1 ENHRY and CDR2 SYGVKD. The CDR3 is 13 residues long. The DNA for the CDR3 is TGTGCCATCAGAGAGGGGGCGAACACTGAAGCTTTCTTT. Translating it yields CAIREGANTEAFF.

This clonotype was seen once. The rearrangement joins TRBV10-3 to TRBJ2-5; maybe TRBD1 (5 bases). The CDR3 length is 15 residues. Trimming removed 4 bases from V and 5 bases from J, with 17 bases in between. Germline V gives CDR1 ENHRY, CDR2 SYGVKD. DNA for the CDR3: TGTGCCATCAGTGCTCTGGCAGGGATGATGGAGACCCAGTACTTC. Protein product: CAISALAGMMETQYF.

This clonotype has a count of ten or more. This chain joins TRBV20-1 and TRBJ2-2, with TRBD1 matching over 9 bases. Germline V lookup: CDR1 DFQATT, CDR2 SNEGSKA (reference sequence). V was pared by 3 bases and J by 7 bases, with 9 bases of the junction left unmatched. The CDR3 is made up of 15 amino acids. CDR3 bases: TGCAGTGCTAGCGGAGGGGACAGGGCAAACGGGGAGCTGTTTTTT. It encodes CSASGGDRANGELFF.

The V and J genes are TRBV29-1 and TRBJ2-1; possible D gene TRBD2, 5 bases. The V and J ends lost 6 bases and 8 bases respectively, with 8 bases between them. Germline V gene lookup returns CDR1 SQVTM and CDR2 ANQGSEA. The CDR3 length is 10 residues. CDR3 coding DNA: TGCAGCGTGGGGAGCTATGAGCAGTTCTTC. Translating gives CSVGSYEQFF.

This clonotype was counted many times. V usage is TRBV5-6 and J usage is TRBJ1-5; possibly TRBD1 for D (6 bases). Deletions cut 3 bases from V and 3 bases from J, with 10 bases between. Per germline, CDR1 SGHDT and CDR2 YYEEEE. The CDR3 is made up of 14 amino acids. CDR3 amino acids: CASSWGQTNQPQHF. For the CDR3, the DNA is TGTGCCAGCAGCTGGGGACAAACCAATCAGCCCCAGCATTTT.

This clonotype was detected many times. The chain couples TRBV14 to TRBJ1-2; 8 positions match TRBD1. Germline assignment: CDR1 SGHDN and CDR2 FVKESK. The CDR3 has 16 amino acids. V shed 4 bases and J 8 bases; nucleotides not matched to a gene: 15. CDR3 sequence: CASSPEAATGVGGYTF. DNA of the CDR3: TGTGCCAGCAGCCCCGAAGCCGCGACAGGGGTCGGAGGCTACACCTTC.

This clonotype came up many times. The DNA for the CDR3 is TGTGCCAGCAGAGTGACAGGCCTCTCTGGAAACACCATATATTTT. It yields the protein CASRVTGLSGNTIYF. This sequence joins TRBV6-5 and TRBJ1-3; TRBD1 is a possible D gene (6 bases). Trimming took 6 bases from V and 0 from J, leaving 12 bases between them. This CDR3 is 15 amino acids long. Per the germline V gene, CDR1 is MNHEY and CDR2 is SVGAGI.

As to this clonotype: One end of the junction fails to match germline, which may point to a read error. The gene calls are TRBV20-1 and TRBJ2-7, with a weak D call TRBD1 (6 bases). From germline, CDR1 is DFQATT and CDR2 SNEGSKA (reference sequence). CDR3 length: 13 residues. CDR3 nucleotides: TGCAGTGCTAGAGATACAGGGATCGGGGAGCTGTACTTC. Its translation: CSARDTGIGELYF.

In this sample, this clonotype turned up a few times. The rearrangement joins TRBV5-5 to TRBJ2-2, with 12 bases fitting TRBD1. Germline values: CDR1 SGHKS, CDR2 YYEKEE (reference sequence). This CDR3 is 16 amino acids long. The junction had 4 bases not matched to a gene; V was cut back by 3 bases and J by 4 bases. The CDR3 region is CASSSRDRGPTGELFF. CDR3 in DNA: TGTGCCAGCAGCTCACGGGACAGGGGGCCCACCGGGGAGCTGTTTTTT.

This clonotype was seen more than once but under ten times. V and J are TRBV27 and TRBJ1-5, with unresolved D. CDR3 length equals 15 residues. V lost 6 bases and J 0 bases, leaving 12 bases between the germline ends. The germline gives CDR1 MNHEY, CDR2 SMNVEV (reference sequence). This CDR3 is CASRKQPNSNQPQHF. The CDR3 nucleotides are TGTGCCAGCAGAAAGCAGCCTAATAGCAATCAGCCCCAGCATTTT.

This clonotype was seen repeatedly, ten times or more. CDR3 DNA: TGTGCCAGCAGCTTAGATCGTGGGACCTATGGCTACACCTTC. It is translated as CASSLDRGTYGYTF. The rearrangement joins TRBV11-2 to TRBJ1-2; a weak D match, TRBD1 (5 bases). Germline assignment: CDR1 SGHAT and CDR2 FQNNGV. V shed 0 bases and J shed 4 bases, with 9 bases lying between them. The CDR3 is 14 residues long.

This clonotype was observed a handful of times. Possible read error: a much larger clone is one base away. The final CDR3 position lacks the conserved phenylalanine or tryptophan, pointing to a likely read error. The chain has TRBV6-5 and TRBJ1-2, with D possibly TRBD1 on 5 matching bases. The CDR3 is 16 residues long. Germline V gene sequence: CDR1 MNHEY, CDR2 SVGAGI. Trimming took 5 bases from V and 1 from J, leaving 17 bases between them. CDR3 nucleotide sequence: TGTGCCAGCAGTGAAGGGTTGACAGAGAATAACTATGGCTACACCCTC. This codes for CASSEGLTENNYGYTL.

The J gene is TRBJ2-5, the V gene TRBV20-1; D could derive from TRBD1 or TRBD2 (5 bases each). This CDR3 is built from 14 residues. Between the trimmed V and J ends, which lost 3 bases and 2 bases, there was a span of 13 bases. Germline lookup yields CDR1 DFQATT and CDR2 SNEGSKA (reference sequence). The chain's CDR3 is CSASRGDSQETQYF. CDR3 DNA: TGCAGTGCTAGCAGAGGGGATTCACAAGAGACCCAGTACTTC.

This clonotype occurred many times. The chain is built from TRBV19 and TRBJ1-4; D call uncertain. The ends were cut back, 11 bases at V and 7 bases at J, with 11 bases in the middle. The length of the CDR3 is 11 residues. In germline, CDR1 is LNHDA, CDR2 SQIVND (reference sequence). The CDR3 DNA reads TGTGCCTCCTTTAGCGGTGAAAAACTGTTTTTT. Amino acids: CASFSGEKLFF.

The CDR3 coding sequence is TGTGCCAGCAGTTTATCGGCGTCAGCGAATCAGCCCCAGCATTTT. It translates to CASSLSASANQPQHF. The J gene is TRBJ1-5, the V gene TRBV27; no reliable D call. Trimming cost V 0 bases and J 4 bases, with 10 bases left between them. There are 15 residues in the CDR3. Looked up from germline, CDR1 is MNHEY and CDR2 is SMNVEV (reference sequence).

This clonotype was recorded at least ten times. The V and J genes are TRBV7-2 and TRBJ2-7, with D possibly matching TRBD2 (6 bases). In germline, CDR1 is SGHTA, CDR2 FQGNSA. CDR3 length: 14 amino acids. V lost 5 bases, J lost 4 bases, and 15 bases lay in between. The CDR3, as DNA: TGTGCCAGCAGCCATTTAGCGGAGTTTTACGAGCAGTACTTC. Protein sequence: CASSHLAEFYEQYF.

This clonotype was seen ten or more times. The rearrangement links TRBV7-8 to TRBJ2-7; perhaps TRBD2 as D (6 bases). V shed 3 bases and J shed 0 bases, with 12 bases lying between them. CDR1 and CDR2 from the germline V gene are SGHVS and FQNEAQ. The CDR3 totals 15 residues. This CDR3 reads CASSLGHGSSYEQYF. CDR3 DNA sequence: TGTGCCAGCAGCTTGGGCCACGGGAGCTCCTACGAGCAGTACTTC.

The J gene is TRBJ2-7, the V gene TRBV14; D gene uncertain. The end of the DNA aligns better with TRBJ2-5, so the J call may be wrong. CDR1 and CDR2 (germline): SGHDN, FVKESK. CDR3 size: 13 residues. Here the CDR3 DNA reads TGTGCCAGCAGCCAACTACGTTCCGAGACCCAGTACTTC. Translation gives CASSQLRSETQYF.

The chain joins TRBV10-3 to TRBJ2-5, with 8 bases identical to TRBD2. The CDR3 runs 14 residues. J lost 4 bases, V lost 10 bases, and 11 bases had no gene match. The V gene's germline CDR1 is ENHRY and CDR2 SYGVKD. CDR3 DNA sequence: TGTGCCACCACGCTCGCGGGAGGCGGAGAGACCCAGTACTTC. It codes for CATTLAGGGETQYF.

The genes are TRBV29-1 and TRBJ1-1; 8 bases are shared with TRBD1. V was pared by 6 bases and J by 6 bases, with 6 bases of the junction left unmatched. Germline loops: CDR1 SQVTM, CDR2 ANQGSEA. CDR3 length equals 12 residues. CDR3 sequence: CSVGQGGAEAFF. The CDR3 DNA reads as TGCAGCGTCGGACAGGGAGGCGCTGAAGCTTTCTTT.

The gene calls are TRBV5-1 and TRBJ1-2; 11 positions match TRBD1. The CDR3 is made up of 14 amino acids. In germline, CDR1 is SGHRS, CDR2 YFSETQ. The ends lost 3 bases at V and 8 bases at J; junction bases unmatched: 6. This chain's CDR3 is CASSSDRGREGYTF. CDR3 nucleotide sequence: TGCGCCAGCAGCTCGGACAGGGGGCGGGAAGGCTACACCTTC. The complete variable domain, with remaining parts taken from reference TRBV5-1 and TRBJ1-2, reads KAGVTQTPRYLIKTRGQQVTLSCSPISGHRSVSWYQQTPGQGLQFLFEYFSETQRNKGNFPGRFSGRQFSNSRSEMNVSTLELGDSALYLCASSSDRGREGYTFGSGTRLTVV.